Sequencing of this T cell receptor beta chain was carried out in a study of CD8 T cells in Susac syndrome. There are 13 residues in the CDR3. CDR1 and CDR2 (germline): SGHVS, FQNEAQ. Between the trimmed V and J ends, which lost 2 bases and 4 bases, there was a span of 7 bases. Sequencing of TCR beta was undertaken in CD8+ and CD4+ T cells derived from blood. Reverse transcription used about 0.45 to 1 ug RNA and random hexamers. One entry per CDR3 protein, called by TCRdb with MiXCR from the immunoSEQ multiplex PCR reads. The sample consists of 150,000 to 160,000 distinct CDR3 sequences, 85% to 95% of them appearing once.

V is TRBV7-8 and J is TRBJ2-3; unclear D gene. The clonotype originates from a human donor with Susac syndrome. Sequenced material: CD4+ T cells from PBMCs. For the CDR3, the DNA is TGTGCCAGCAGCTTAAGGGAACCAGATACGCAGTATTTT. Protein sequence: CASSLREPDTQYF.